This T cell receptor beta chain was sequenced in a study of PD-1 blockade in classical Hodgkin lymphoma. The CDR3 loop spans 15 amino acids. J was trimmed by 7 bases and V by 0 bases; bases with no gene match: 5. In germline, CDR1 is KGHSH, CDR2 LQKENI. No patient escaped relapse after autologous stem cell transplantation, and brentuximab vedotin exposure varied. Only a few counts were recorded for this clone. The antigen is not known. Broader study findings: It was CD4+ TCR diversity, not CD8+, that rose significantly by C4D1. A reduction in baseline TCR diversity was reportedly seen in newly diagnosed patients relative to healthy donors.

Profiled with immunoSEQ multiplex PCR; TCRdb holds only in-frame clones, not every one. The profile covers more than 45,000 clones, with approximately 70% appearing a single time and about 10% taken by the ten largest. The source was peripheral blood mononuclear cells (PBMCs), collected at baseline. The J gene is TRBJ1-2, the V gene TRBV18; 10 bases align to TRBD1. This receptor was taken from a human donor with classical Hodgkin lymphoma. Written as DNA, the CDR3 is TGTGCCAGCTCACCACCGGGACAGGGGATCGGTGGCTACACCTTC. It codes for CASSPPGQGIGGYTF.